The 23 T cell receptor beta chains in this list originate from one sample, sequenced in a study of T cell repertoires and Cas9 in healthy adults. This table comes from immunoSEQ multiplex PCR, and its TCRdb copy is limited to in-frame clones, with some not included. This table has approximately 22,000 clones, 80% to 95% appearing once. Sequences were obtained from CD4+ effector T cells (CD127+, CD25-, CD137-, CD154-) from PBMCs; culture status not recorded. These receptors were obtained from a human donor in good health.

The chain combines TRBV10-1 with TRBJ2-2; D uncertain. Trimming took off 4 bases at V and 3 bases at J, with 12 bases between the two ends. Germline V gene lookup returns CDR1 WNHNN and CDR2 SYGVQD (reference sequence). This CDR3 spans 15 amino acids. CDR3 sequence: CASSVRATHTGELFF. The DNA of the CDR3 is TGCGCCAGCAGTGTTCGCGCCACACACACCGGGGAGCTGTTTTTT.

The V gene is TRBV6-5, the J gene TRBJ1-1, with TRBD1 matching over 8 bases. The CDR3 loop spans 14 amino acids. V shed 7 bases, J shed 1 base, and the junction held 5 bases outside the gene matches. CDR1 is MNHEY and CDR2 is SVGAGI in the germline V gene. CDR3 sequence (DNA): TGTGCCAGCAACTTCGGACAGGGGAACACTGAAGCTTTCTTT. Protein product: CASNFGQGNTEAFF.

The chain is built from TRBV5-1 and TRBJ1-3, with D perhaps matching TRBD1 (5 bases). V lost 0 bases, J lost 1 base, and 14 bases lay in between. Germline V lookup: CDR1 SGHRS, CDR2 YFSETQ. The CDR3 runs to 17 residues. CDR3 region: CASSLELTDGSGNTIYF. Written as DNA, the CDR3 is TGCGCCAGCAGCTTGGAATTGACAGACGGGTCTGGAAACACCATATATTTT.

This rearrangement joins TRBV19 to TRBJ2-1; 8 bases are shared with TRBD2. V lost 5 bases, J lost 4 bases, and 13 bases stayed unmatched. Germline-derived CDR1 and CDR2 are LNHDA and SQIVND (reference sequence). The CDR3 runs 17 residues. The DNA for the CDR3 is TGTGCCAGTAGTGGGGCCCGGGGACTAGAGGATTACAATGAGCAGTTCTTC. Its protein product is CASSGARGLEDYNEQFF.

This clone has a single count. The chain carries TRBV30 and TRBJ2-2, with a weak D call TRBD2 (6 bases). Germline CDR1 is GTSNPN and CDR2 is SVGIG (reference sequence). Trimming shortened V by 0 bases and J by 4 bases, and 6 bases separated the two germline ends. The length of the CDR3 is 13 residues. DNA for the CDR3: TGTGCCTGGAGTGTGGGACTCACCGGGGAGCTGTTTTTT. Amino acid sequence: CAWSVGLTGELFF.

The chain has TRBV27 and TRBJ1-2; tentative D call: TRBD1 (6 bases). V was shortened by 7 bases and J by 7 bases, with 22 bases between the two germline ends. This CDR3 comprises 15 residues. CDR1 is MNHEY and CDR2 is SMNVEV in the germline V gene (reference sequence). CDR3 region: CASTAVGGAKGGYTF. The CDR3 DNA follows: TGTGCCAGCACCGCGGTGGGGGGGGCAAAGGGTGGCTACACCTTC.

V is TRBV6-6 and J is TRBJ1-2; unclear D gene. Per germline, CDR1 MNHNY and CDR2 SVGAGI (reference sequence). The CDR3 is 13 residues long. Between the trimmed V and J ends, which lost 5 bases and 8 bases, there was a span of 15 bases. The CDR3 here is CASSPDSSGGYTF. CDR3 in DNA: TGTGCCAGCAGTCCCGACTCCTCGGGGGGCTACACCTTC.

The chain couples TRBV5-1 to TRBJ1-2, with 10 bases matching TRBD1. The germline V gene encodes CDR1 SGHRS and CDR2 YFSETQ. V lost 5 bases to trimming and J lost 6 bases; unmatched junction nucleotides: 4. This CDR3 is built from 13 residues. CDR3: CASSGQGVDGYTF. CDR3 nucleotides: TGCGCCAGCAGTGGACAGGGGGTAGATGGCTACACCTTC.

The chain is built from TRBV7-9 and TRBJ2-7, with a tentative D call TRBD1 (6 bases). The CDR3 sequence is 15 residues long. CDR1 and CDR2 (germline): SEHNR, FQNEAQ (reference sequence). V was shortened by 4 bases and J by 6 bases, with 19 bases between the two germline ends. The CDR3 sequence: CASSSTGTRDSEQYF. DNA of the CDR3: TGTGCCAGCAGCTCAACCGGGACAAGAGACTCCGAGCAGTACTTC.

This chain joins TRBV29-1 and TRBJ1-2, with D uncertain. Between the trimmed V and J ends, which lost 4 bases and 4 bases, there was a span of 13 bases. Looked up from germline, CDR1 is SQVTM and CDR2 is ANQGSEA. This CDR3 is built from 13 residues. CDR3 amino acids: CSVASIASYGYTF. The CDR3 DNA reads TGCAGCGTTGCCTCGATTGCGAGCTATGGCTACACCTTC. The whole variable domain, remainder taken from reference TRBV29-1 and TRBJ1-2, is SAVISQKPSRDICQRGTSLTIQCQVDSQVTMMFWYRQQPGQSLTLIATANQGSEATYESGFVIDKFPISRPNLTFSTLTVSNMSPEDSSIYLCSVASIASYGYTFGSGTRLTVV.

The chain combines TRBV6-5 with TRBJ1-2; D is undetermined. V dropped 2 bases and J dropped 5 bases, with 12 bases sitting between them. Germline V gene data show CDR1 as MNHEY and CDR2 as SVGAGI. The CDR3 length is 14 residues. CDR3 nucleotides: TGTGCCAGCAGTTACCCAGGACGGGATTATGGCTACACCTTC. Amino acids: CASSYPGRDYGYTF.

This chain connects TRBV5-1 to TRBJ2-3; TRBD2 matches at 13 bases. CDR3 size: 16 residues. The V segment lost 3 bases and the J segment 1 base; nucleotides outside the gene matches: 2. The germline V gene has CDR1 SGHRS and CDR2 YFSETQ. CDR3 sequence: CASSSGLAGGTDTQYF. CDR3 sequence (DNA): TGCGCCAGCAGCTCCGGACTAGCGGGGGGCACAGATACGCAGTATTTT.

The chain carries TRBV28 and TRBJ1-2; D is perhaps TRBD1 (5 bases). Trimming removed 8 bases at V and 7 bases at J, with 17 bases between. The CDR3 consists of 13 residues. Germline CDR1 reads MDHEN; CDR2 reads SYDVKM. The DNA of the CDR3 is TGTGCCAGCTCGCCCTCAGGGTGGTCTGGCTACACCTTC. It translates to CASSPSGWSGYTF.

The chain links TRBV7-2 to TRBJ2-3; D possibly corresponds to TRBD1 (5 bases). This CDR3 is built from 13 residues. Germline V lookup: CDR1 SGHTA, CDR2 FQGNSA. V was shortened by 7 bases and J by 1 base, with 9 bases between the two germline ends. The chain's CDR3 is CASKLQGTDTQYF. In DNA form, the CDR3 reads TGTGCCAGCAAACTACAGGGCACAGATACGCAGTATTTT.

The genes are TRBV11-3 and TRBJ2-5; 7 bases align to TRBD2. The V and J ends lost 6 bases and 2 bases, in that order; junction bases with no gene match: 9. The germline gives CDR1 SGHNT, CDR2 YENEEA. CDR3 size: 15 residues. DNA of the CDR3: TGTGCCAGCAGGGGAGGCGGGGGTTTACAAGAGACCCAGTACTTC. The encoded protein is CASRGGGGLQETQYF. Filled out from reference TRBV11-3 and TRBJ2-5, the complete variable domain reads EAGVVQSPRYKIIEKKQPVAFWCNPISGHNTLYWYLQNLGQGPELLIRYENEEAVDDSQLPKDRFSAERLKGVDSTLKIQPAELGDSAVYLCASRGGGGLQETQYFGPGTRLLVL.

The rearrangement joins TRBV5-1 to TRBJ2-2; D call uncertain. V was pared by 7 bases and J by 5 bases, with 6 bases between. The CDR3 runs to 11 residues. From germline, CDR1 is SGHRS and CDR2 YFSETQ. CDR3 loop: CASSETGELFF. The CDR3 DNA sequence: TGCGCCAGCTCCGAAACCGGGGAGCTGTTTTTT.

The rearrangement joins TRBV13 to TRBJ1-1; no clear D. CDR3 length: 13 residues. Germline CDR1 is PRHDT and CDR2 is FYEKMQ (reference sequence). V lost 0 bases, J lost 6 bases, and 8 bases lay in between. CDR3 bases: TGTGCCAGCAGCTTAGGGTCGGGAGCTGAAGCTTTCTTT. It codes for CASSLGSGAEAFF.

V gene TRBV29-1 combines with J gene TRBJ1-1; tentative D call: TRBD1 (6 bases). The V end was cut by 7 bases, the J end by 4 bases, with 10 bases between. CDR3 length: 11 residues. Germline V gene sequence: CDR1 SQVTM, CDR2 ANQGSEA. CDR3 in amino acids: CSGTRGTEAFF. CDR3 coding DNA: TGCAGCGGAACCAGGGGCACTGAAGCTTTCTTT.

The V gene is TRBV5-1, the J gene TRBJ2-7; TRBD1 matches 9 bases. Germline values: CDR1 SGHRS, CDR2 YFSETQ. The CDR3 is 15 residues long. V was pared by 2 bases and J by 2 bases, with 5 bases of the junction left unmatched. The CDR3 spells CASSFARTGAYEQYF. The CDR3 nucleotides are TGCGCCAGCAGCTTCGCGAGGACAGGGGCCTACGAGCAGTACTTC. The whole variable domain, filled in from reference TRBV5-1 and TRBJ2-7, reads KAGVTQTPRYLIKTRGQQVTLSCSPISGHRSVSWYQQTPGQGLQFLFEYFSETQRNKGNFPGRFSGRQFSNSRSEMNVSTLELGDSALYLCASSFARTGAYEQYFGPGTRLTVT.

V gene TRBV9 combines with J gene TRBJ1-2; D is perhaps TRBD1 (6 bases). Trimming took off 4 bases at V and 4 bases at J, with 23 bases between the two ends. This CDR3 is 17 amino acids long. The germline V gene encodes CDR1 SGDLS and CDR2 YYNGEE. The CDR3 protein is CASSLEFSVQGTYGYTF. For the CDR3, the DNA is TGTGCCAGCAGCCTAGAATTTTCCGTACAGGGTACCTATGGCTACACCTTC.

The chain recombines TRBV5-1 with TRBJ2-7; 8 bases are a match to TRBD1. The CDR3 is 14 residues long. Germline CDR1 is SGHRS and CDR2 is YFSETQ. V trimming: 7 bases; J trimming: 5 bases; junction bases outside the gene matches: 11. In DNA, the CDR3 is TGCGCCAGCGCAGAGGGGGACAGGTTCCACGAGCAGTACGTC. It encodes CASAEGDRFHEQYV.

The chain joins TRBV27 to TRBJ1-2, with TRBD1 as a possible D gene (5 bases). V was shortened by 6 bases and J by 7 bases, with 15 bases between the two germline ends. The CDR3 covers 13 residues. Germline CDR1 MNHEY, CDR2 SMNVEV (reference sequence). The CDR3 DNA follows: TGTGCCAGCAGAGACTCCCCCGGGGGTGGCTACACCTTC. Amino acid sequence: CASRDSPGGGYTF.

This clone has only a few counts. The chain links TRBV19 to TRBJ1-3, with D unresolved. CDR3 length: 15 amino acids. Trimming shortened V by 6 bases and J by 0 bases, and 12 bases separated the two germline ends. CDR1 and CDR2 (germline): LNHDA, SQIVND (reference sequence). The CDR3 DNA reads TGTGCCAGTAGAACCCCCGGGTCCTCTGGAAACACCATATATTTT. As protein: CASRTPGSSGNTIYF. Full variable domain (missing parts from reference TRBV19 and TRBJ1-3): DGGITQSPKYLFRKEGQNVTLSCEQNLNHDAMYWYRQDPGQGLRLIYYSQIVNDFQKGDIAEGYSVSREKKESFPLTVTSAQKNPTAFYLCASRTPGSSGNTIYFGEGSWLTVV.